Listed here is a single T cell receptor beta chain. Between the trimmed V and J ends, which lost 5 bases and 4 bases, there was a span of 22 bases. Germline CDR1 reads SGHTA; CDR2 reads FQGTGA. This CDR3 is 17 amino acids long. Repertoires were generated with immunoSEQ multiplex PCR, while TCRdb's copy carries only in-frame clones and drops some. The data hold 200,000 to 250,000 clones, with approximately 83% observed a single time. The data were obtained in a study of blood T cell repertoires in COVID-19. The chain links TRBV7-3 to TRBJ2-3; D may be TRBD2 (6 bases). The sample comprised peripheral blood. The TCR sequence derives from a man aged 25 to 40 who had recovered from COVID-19. Here the CDR3 DNA reads TGTGCCAGCAGCCCCACGGGCGGGGTACCCGGGGCAGATACGCAGTATTTT. Amino acid sequence: CASSPTGGVPGADTQYF.